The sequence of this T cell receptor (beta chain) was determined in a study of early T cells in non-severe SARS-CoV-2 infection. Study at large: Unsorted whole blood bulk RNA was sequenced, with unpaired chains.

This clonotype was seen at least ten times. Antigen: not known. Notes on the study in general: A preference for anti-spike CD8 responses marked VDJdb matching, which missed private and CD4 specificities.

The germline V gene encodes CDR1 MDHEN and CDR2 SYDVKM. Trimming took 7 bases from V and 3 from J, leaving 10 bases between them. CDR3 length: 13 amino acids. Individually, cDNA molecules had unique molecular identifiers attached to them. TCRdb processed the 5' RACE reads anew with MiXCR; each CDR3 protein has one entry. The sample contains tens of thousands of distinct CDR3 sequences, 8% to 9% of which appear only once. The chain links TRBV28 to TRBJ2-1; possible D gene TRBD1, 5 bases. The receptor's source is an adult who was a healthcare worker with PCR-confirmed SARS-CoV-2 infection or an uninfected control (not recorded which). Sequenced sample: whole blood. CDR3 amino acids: CASISTVYNEQFF. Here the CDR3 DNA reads TGTGCCAGCATCTCGACAGTCTACAATGAGCAGTTCTTC.